The 20 T cell receptor beta chains presented below share a single source sample, sequenced in a study of T cell changes during pregnancy in multiple sclerosis. Some clones are missing from TCRdb's copy, which holds only in-frame ones; the method was immunoSEQ multiplex PCR. This table holds 65,000 to 95,000 clones, around 93% found once. This material consisted of peripheral blood, taken after pregnancy. The receptors stem from a female donor in good health, enrolled as a control in a pregnancy study.

The chain couples TRBV5-5 to TRBJ1-1, with 10 positions matching TRBD1. Germline V CDR1 and CDR2: SGHKS, YYEKEE (reference sequence). The CDR3 length is 17 residues. J lost 8 bases, V lost 4 bases, and 17 bases had no gene match. The CDR3 region has the DNA TGTGCCAGCAGCCTGTCCCGGGACAGGGGACGACATTCAGAAGCTTTCTTT. Protein product: CASSLSRDRGRHSEAFF.

The chain carries TRBV27 and TRBJ2-6; D uncertain. V was shortened by 6 bases and J by 0 bases, with 3 bases between the two germline ends. CDR1 and CDR2 from the germline V gene are MNHEY and SMNVEV (reference sequence). The CDR3 covers 13 residues. The CDR3 loop is CASRRSGANVLTF. The CDR3 nucleotides are TGTGCCAGCAGGCGCTCTGGGGCCAACGTCCTGACTTTC.

CDR3 sequence (DNA): TGTGCCAGCAGTTTAAAGGGGGTATACGAGCAGTACTTC. This encodes CASSLKGVYEQYF. The V and J genes are TRBV27 and TRBJ2-7; tentative D call: TRBD1 (6 bases). The germline V and J ends were trimmed by 2 bases and 4 bases, with 9 bases remaining between them. This CDR3 has 13 residues. Germline CDR1 and CDR2: MNHEY and SMNVEV (reference sequence).

This clone was observed a single time. The chain links TRBV28 to TRBJ1-5, with D possibly matching TRBD1 (5 bases). Germline CDR1 reads MDHEN; CDR2 reads SYDVKM. The CDR3 loop spans 15 amino acids. Between the trimmed V and J ends, which lost 1 base and 2 bases, there was a span of 9 bases. This chain's CDR3 is CASSLSGGGNQPQHF. CDR3 DNA sequence: TGTGCCAGCAGTTTATCGGGGGGGGGCAATCAGCCCCAGCATTTT.

The chain links TRBV19 to TRBJ2-7; 7 bases are shared with TRBD1. J lost 5 bases, V lost 5 bases, and 12 bases had no gene match. Germline V gene sequence: CDR1 LNHDA, CDR2 SQIVND (reference sequence). This CDR3 contains 15 residues. DNA of the CDR3: TGTGCCAGTAGTTCGGCGACGACAGGGATGAACGAGCAGTACTTC. Translated, it gives CASSSATTGMNEQYF.

The J gene is TRBJ2-3, the V gene TRBV7-3; D remains ambiguous. This CDR3 is 14 amino acids long. Germline V lookup: CDR1 SGHTA, CDR2 FQGTGA. Trimming removed 2 bases from V and 2 bases from J, with 8 bases in between. CDR3 in DNA: TGTGCCAGCAGCTTACACAGCTACACAGATACGCAGTATTTT. This sequence encodes CASSLHSYTDTQYF.

The chain is built from TRBV11-2 and TRBJ2-1, with 9 bases identical to TRBD2. V shed 11 bases and J 0 bases; nucleotides not matched to a gene: 17. The CDR3 loop spans 18 amino acids. The germline gives CDR1 SGHAT, CDR2 FQNNGV. CDR3 nucleotides: TGTGCCCGCATTGGGCTAGCGGGACGTAAGAGCTCCTACAATGAGCAGTTCTTC. This encodes CARIGLAGRKSSYNEQFF.

The chain couples TRBV15 to TRBJ1-2; tentatively, D is TRBD1 (5 bases). In germline, CDR1 is LNHNV, CDR2 YYDKDF (reference sequence). This CDR3 region has 13 residues. V was clipped by 3 bases and J by 5 bases, with 10 bases between them. The CDR3 loop is CATSRDKGYGYTF. The CDR3 region has the DNA TGTGCCACCAGCAGGGACAAGGGGTATGGCTACACCTTC.

The V gene is TRBV2, the J gene TRBJ1-2, with D possibly being TRBD1 (6 bases). The germline V gene encodes CDR1 SNHLY and CDR2 FYNNEI. The CDR3 is 13 amino acids. V lost 5 bases, J lost 4 bases, and 11 bases lay in between. The chain's CDR3 is CASSRTESYGYTF. The CDR3 DNA reads TGTGCCAGCAGTCGGACAGAGTCCTATGGCTACACCTTC.

The table lists this clone with a count of one. CDR3 sequence reads: CASSSQQGGQPQHF. The CDR3 nucleotides read TGTGCCAGCAGCAGTCAACAGGGCGGGCAGCCCCAGCATTTT. This chain uses TRBV5-6 with TRBJ1-5; maybe TRBD1 (6 bases). Germline V gives CDR1 SGHDT, CDR2 YYEEEE. CDR3 size: 14 residues. V shed 4 bases and J shed 7 bases, with 15 bases lying between them.

The chain joins TRBV6-5 to TRBJ1-1; 8 bases line up with TRBD1. Germline V gene lookup returns CDR1 MNHEY and CDR2 SVGAGI. V was pared by 2 bases and J by 1 base, with 6 bases of the junction left unmatched. CDR3 length equals 16 residues. This chain's CDR3 is CASSYTRQGKNTEAFF. The DNA for the CDR3 is TGTGCCAGCAGTTACACCCGACAGGGGAAGAACACTGAAGCTTTCTTT.

The chain uses TRBV5-1 and TRBJ2-7; 8 bases align to TRBD2. Losses at the gene ends were 2 bases for V and 2 bases for J; bases not matched to a gene: 6. Germline CDR1 reads SGHRS; CDR2 reads YFSETQ. CDR3 length: 15 amino acids. This CDR3 is CASSFSAGATYEQYF. CDR3 nucleotides: TGCGCCAGCAGCTTTTCAGCGGGGGCCACCTACGAGCAGTACTTC.

This chain joins TRBV7-3 and TRBJ1-1; no reliable D call. Germline V lookup: CDR1 SGHTA, CDR2 FQGTGA. V was cut by 3 bases and J by 3 bases, with 11 bases left in between. The CDR3 sequence is 14 residues long. CDR3 residues: CASSLGGSDTEAFF. The CDR3 nucleotides read TGTGCCAGCAGCTTGGGAGGGTCAGACACTGAAGCTTTCTTT.

This clone was seen just once. The chain joins TRBV30 to TRBJ2-6; 7 bases match TRBD1. The CDR3 totals 18 residues. Germline CDR1 reads GTSNPN; CDR2 reads SVGIG (reference sequence). J was trimmed by 6 bases and V by 2 bases; bases with no gene match: 16. The CDR3, as DNA: TGTGCCTGGAGTATATCCCAAGGGGGCAGACGTAAGGCCAACGTCCTGACTTTC. Translated, it gives CAWSISQGGRRKANVLTF.

The chain is built from TRBV7-8 and TRBJ1-2; 8 nucleotides agree with TRBD1. V dropped 1 base and J dropped 8; count of bases not matched to a gene: 9. The CDR3 length is 15 residues. CDR1 and CDR2 (germline): SGHVS, FQNEAQ. The CDR3 loop reads CASSLVSRGLGGYTF. The CDR3 DNA reads as TGTGCCAGCAGCTTAGTTTCCAGGGGGCTGGGCGGCTACACCTTC.

This clone was detected once. The chain joins TRBV18 to TRBJ1-2, with 7 bases matching TRBD1. CDR1 is KGHSH and CDR2 is LQKENI in the germline V gene. The CDR3 has 15 residues. J gave up 5 bases and V 6 bases, and 12 bases lay outside the gene matches. The CDR3 reads CASSHRDSGGYGYTF. For the CDR3, the DNA is TGTGCCAGCTCTCACCGGGACAGCGGGGGTTATGGCTACACCTTC.

The chain combines TRBV5-8 with TRBJ2-7; TRBD2 is a possible D gene (5 bases). Trimming cost V 3 bases and J 3 bases, with 7 bases left between them. This CDR3 is 12 amino acids long. CDR1 and CDR2 (germline): SGHTS, YDEGEE. For the CDR3, the DNA is TGTGCCAGCAGCTACGGGAACTACGAGCAGTACTTC. It specifies CASSYGNYEQYF.

This rearrangement joins TRBV28 to TRBJ1-4, with D possibly matching TRBD1 (5 bases). Trimming stripped 1 base from V and 4 bases from J, with 16 bases between. Germline V gene data show CDR1 as MDHEN and CDR2 as SYDVKM. The CDR3 is 17 residues long. The chain's CDR3 is CASSLLFPDRHNEKLFF. The CDR3 DNA sequence: TGTGCCAGCAGTTTATTATTCCCCGACAGACATAATGAAAAACTGTTTTTT.

The V call is TRBV7-9, the J call TRBJ2-7; the match to TRBD2 covers 10 bases. V dropped 5 bases and J dropped 5; count of bases not matched to a gene: 9. The CDR3 loop spans 15 amino acids. CDR1 SEHNR and CDR2 FQNEAQ come from the germline V gene (reference sequence). Here the CDR3 reads CASSPPVLAGNEQYF. As DNA, the CDR3 is TGTGCCAGCAGCCCTCCGGTACTAGCGGGGAACGAGCAGTACTTC.

The chain couples TRBV9 to TRBJ2-2; 10 bases agree with TRBD2. The germline V gene encodes CDR1 SGDLS and CDR2 YYNGEE. The CDR3 consists of 16 residues. The V gene end was trimmed by 4 bases and the J gene end by 3 bases; junction bases not matched to a gene: 6. This CDR3 reads CASSPRTSGDTGELFF. The CDR3 DNA follows: TGTGCCAGCAGCCCCCGGACTAGCGGAGACACCGGGGAGCTGTTTTTT.